One sample yielded the 22 T cell receptor beta chains listed below, sequenced in a study of T cell responses to AZD1222 COVID-19 vaccine. Clones were read by immunoSEQ multiplex PCR, and TCRdb kept only the in-frame ones, dropping some. The table includes 100,000 to 150,000 clones, roughly 90% detected once. The specimen was peripheral blood, collected on day 0 of AZD1222 vaccination. The receptors were sampled from an adult in good health.

This chain links TRBV28 with TRBJ1-3; 8 positions agree with TRBD1. CDR1 and CDR2 (germline): MDHEN, SYDVKM. This CDR3 contains 14 residues. Trimming cost V 7 bases and J 8 bases; bases outside gene matches: 10. The CDR3 protein is CASTSGQAVDTIYF. CDR3 bases: TGTGCCAGCACCTCGGGACAGGCTGTGGACACCATATATTTT. The full variable domain, rest sourced from reference TRBV28 and TRBJ1-3, is DVKVTQSSRYLVKRTGEKVFLECVQDMDHENMFWYRQDPGLGLRLIYFSYDVKMKEKGDIPEGYSVSREKKERFSLILESASTNQTSMYLCASTSGQAVDTIYFGEGSWLTVV.

V usage is TRBV4-3 and J usage is TRBJ2-5, with unresolved D. The CDR3 loop spans 14 amino acids. Per germline, CDR1 LGHNA and CDR2 YSLEER. V was pared by 1 base and J by 4 bases, with 10 bases between. CDR3 amino acids: CASSQALVGETQYF. The CDR3 bases are TGCGCCAGCAGCCAAGCCCTTGTGGGAGAGACCCAGTACTTC.

The chain recombines TRBV28 with TRBJ1-2, with a tentative D call TRBD1 (5 bases). The CDR3 spans 13 residues. CDR1 and CDR2 (germline): MDHEN, SYDVKM. The V end lost 7 bases, the J end lost 7 bases, and 16 bases lay between the germline ends. The CDR3 bases are TGTGCCAGCATTCAGGGCGTTCGGGGTGGCTACACCTTC. Its protein product is CASIQGVRGGYTF.

The chain has TRBV6-5 and TRBJ2-2; D perhaps matches TRBD1 (6 bases). The ends were cut back, 6 bases at V and 4 bases at J, with 12 bases in the middle. The CDR3 extends over 14 amino acids. Germline CDR1 MNHEY, CDR2 SVGAGI. This CDR3 is CASRPDRITGELFF. The CDR3 DNA follows: TGTGCCAGCAGGCCTGACAGGATCACCGGGGAGCTGTTTTTT.

The V call is TRBV9, the J call TRBJ2-2, with D possibly called TRBD1 or TRBD2 (5 bases each). Trimming took off 3 bases at V and 4 bases at J, with 16 bases between the two ends. This CDR3 contains 16 residues. Germline CDR1 reads SGDLS; CDR2 reads YYNGEE. The CDR3 DNA follows: TGTGCCAGCAGCGGATACCGGGACCGACCCACCGGGGAGCTGTTTTTT. Protein: CASSGYRDRPTGELFF.

This sequence joins TRBV6-1 and TRBJ2-5; TRBD2 matches at 12 bases. V dropped 1 base and J dropped 6; count of bases not matched to a gene: 6. The V gene's germline CDR1 is MNHNS and CDR2 SASEGT. The CDR3 has 16 amino acids. This chain's CDR3 is CASSEVLAGGPKTQYF. In DNA form, the CDR3 reads TGTGCCAGCAGTGAAGTTCTAGCGGGGGGGCCTAAGACCCAGTACTTC.

This chain links TRBV18 with TRBJ2-3, with unresolved D. This CDR3 is built from 15 residues. V dropped 6 bases and J dropped 0 bases, with 13 bases sitting between them. From germline, CDR1 is KGHSH and CDR2 LQKENI. CDR3 nucleotides: TGTGCCAGCTCTTCCTGGCCCCCGAGCACAGATACGCAGTATTTT. As protein: CASSSWPPSTDTQYF.

The chain couples TRBV5-6 to TRBJ2-2; D is possibly TRBD2 (5 bases). V dropped 0 bases and J dropped 7 bases, with 10 bases sitting between them. This CDR3 has 14 amino acids. Looked up from germline, CDR1 is SGHDT and CDR2 is YYEEEE. CDR3: CASSLVGKGGELFF. The CDR3 DNA follows: TGTGCCAGCAGCTTGGTCGGGAAGGGCGGGGAGCTGTTTTTT.

The chain employs TRBV11-2 and TRBJ1-2; no firm D call. Trimming left V 3 bases short and J 8 bases short, with 10 bases between. The germline gives CDR1 SGHAT, CDR2 FQNNGV. CDR3 length: 12 residues. As DNA, the CDR3 is TGTGCCAGCAGCTTTCGGGATTGGGGCTACACCTTC. Translating gives CASSFRDWGYTF.

The DNA for the CDR3 is TGTGCCAGCTCCATTACGACAGGGATATACAATGAGCAGTTCTTC. Amino acid sequence: CASSITTGIYNEQFF. This rearrangement joins TRBV18 to TRBJ2-1, with 7 bases matching TRBD1. J lost 4 bases, V lost 6 bases, and 9 bases had no gene match. There are 15 residues in the CDR3. Per the germline V gene, CDR1 is KGHSH and CDR2 is LQKENI.

The sample holds one count of this clone. The V gene is TRBV27, the J gene TRBJ1-2; 10 positions agree with TRBD1. Germline V lookup: CDR1 MNHEY, CDR2 SMNVEV (reference sequence). The CDR3 sequence is 17 residues long. V gave up 6 bases and J gave up 6 bases; unmatched junction bases: 16. As DNA, the CDR3 is TGTGCCAGCAGACGTCGGGACAGGGGACGTTATGAGGATGGCTACACCTTC. It codes for CASRRRDRGRYEDGYTF.

This chain joins TRBV18 and TRBJ2-7; 12 positions match TRBD2. CDR3 length: 15 amino acids. Germline-derived CDR1 and CDR2 are KGHSH and LQKENI. The trim removed 6 bases at V and 6 bases at J, leaving 9 bases unmatched. As DNA, the CDR3 is TGTGCCAGCTCGTCATCTAGCGGGGGGGCGGGCGAGCAGTACTTC. Its translation: CASSSSSGGAGEQYF.

Only a few counts were recorded for this clone. The V gene is TRBV2, the J gene TRBJ1-5, with no clear D. CDR1 SNHLY and CDR2 FYNNEI come from the germline V gene. The CDR3 loop spans 12 amino acids. The V end lost 7 bases, the J end lost 2 bases, and 6 bases lay between the germline ends. The CDR3 protein is CASKRGNQPQHF. The CDR3 DNA sequence: TGTGCCAGCAAGAGAGGCAATCAGCCCCAGCATTTT.

The chain combines TRBV11-2 with TRBJ1-2; D might be TRBD1 (5 bases). Between the trimmed V and J ends, which lost 8 bases and 4 bases, there was a span of 17 bases. Per the germline V gene, CDR1 is SGHAT and CDR2 is FQNNGV. This CDR3 is built from 14 residues. The CDR3, as DNA: TGTGCCAGCCGATCACAGGAGGGCCCCTATGGCTACACCTTC. Its translation: CASRSQEGPYGYTF.

The J gene is TRBJ1-2, the V gene TRBV3-1 (or the pseudogene TRBV3-2); TRBD1 is a possible D gene (5 bases). The CDR3 has 14 amino acids. Germline loops: CDR1 LGHDT, CDR2 YNNKEL (reference sequence). V was cut by 0 bases and J by 6 bases, with 11 bases left in between. CDR3 region: CASSQDRALHGYTF. The CDR3 DNA reads as TGTGCCAGCAGCCAAGACAGGGCATTGCATGGCTACACCTTC.

The chain carries TRBV6-5 and TRBJ2-1, with 7 bases that match TRBD1. Germline V gives CDR1 MNHEY, CDR2 SVGAGI. Germline trimming cut 7 bases from V and 6 bases from J; bases unmatched to any gene: 12. The CDR3 has 15 residues. CDR3 residues: CASTQTGQFFNEQFF. For the CDR3, the DNA is TGTGCCAGCACTCAAACGGGACAGTTTTTCAATGAGCAGTTCTTC.

This chain connects TRBV10-2 to TRBJ2-2; TRBD2 agrees at 7 bases. The ends lost 7 bases at V and 7 bases at J; junction bases unmatched: 9. This CDR3 contains 14 residues. CDR1 is WSHSY and CDR2 is SAAADI in the germline V gene. This chain's CDR3 is CASTQGPGGGELFF. The CDR3 DNA follows: TGCGCCAGCACCCAAGGACCGGGGGGCGGGGAGCTGTTTTTT.

The chain couples TRBV6-5 to TRBJ1-5; 7 nucleotides align to TRBD1. The CDR3 is made up of 16 amino acids. Per the germline V gene, CDR1 is MNHEY and CDR2 is SVGAGI. With 1 base clipped from V and 4 bases from J, the junction kept 7 bases outside the gene matches. This CDR3 reads CASSYFAGTDNQPQHF. The CDR3, as DNA: TGTGCCAGCAGTTACTTTGCCGGGACAGATAATCAGCCCCAGCATTTT.

This CDR3 reads CASSFHPLTGGVLINTGELFF. CDR3 nucleotide sequence: TGTGCCAGCAGCTTCCATCCCCTGACAGGGGGCGTTTTAATAAACACCGGGGAGCTGTTTTTT. This rearrangement joins TRBV7-3 to TRBJ2-2; 10 positions match TRBD1. Trimming took 3 bases from V and 2 from J; bases not matched to a gene: 18. The germline V gene encodes CDR1 SGHTA and CDR2 FQGTGA. This CDR3 region has 21 residues.

The V and J genes are TRBV28 and TRBJ1-2; D perhaps matches TRBD1 (5 bases). The CDR3 covers 14 residues. Germline V gives CDR1 MDHEN, CDR2 SYDVKM. The V end lost 1 base, the J end lost 4 bases, and 10 bases lay between the germline ends. CDR3 loop: CASSLSGRAYGYTF. CDR3 sequence (DNA): TGTGCCAGCAGTTTATCGGGCAGGGCCTATGGCTACACCTTC.

V and J are TRBV28 and TRBJ2-2; 10 positions agree with TRBD2. The CDR3 extends over 16 amino acids. Germline loops: CDR1 MDHEN, CDR2 SYDVKM. V was clipped by 6 bases and J by 2 bases; unmatched bases: 6. The CDR3 region is CASSLAGGPNTGELFF. The CDR3 bases are TGTGCCAGCAGCTTAGCGGGGGGTCCTAACACCGGGGAGCTGTTTTTT.

The chain has TRBV6-5 and TRBJ1-1, with D perhaps TRBD1 (5 bases). The length of the CDR3 is 14 residues. V was trimmed by 4 bases and J by 1 base, leaving 10 bases between them. Germline lookup yields CDR1 MNHEY and CDR2 SVGAGI. CDR3 loop: CASSSQGGNTEAFF. CDR3 sequence (DNA): TGTGCCAGCAGTTCCCAGGGTGGGAACACTGAAGCTTTCTTT.